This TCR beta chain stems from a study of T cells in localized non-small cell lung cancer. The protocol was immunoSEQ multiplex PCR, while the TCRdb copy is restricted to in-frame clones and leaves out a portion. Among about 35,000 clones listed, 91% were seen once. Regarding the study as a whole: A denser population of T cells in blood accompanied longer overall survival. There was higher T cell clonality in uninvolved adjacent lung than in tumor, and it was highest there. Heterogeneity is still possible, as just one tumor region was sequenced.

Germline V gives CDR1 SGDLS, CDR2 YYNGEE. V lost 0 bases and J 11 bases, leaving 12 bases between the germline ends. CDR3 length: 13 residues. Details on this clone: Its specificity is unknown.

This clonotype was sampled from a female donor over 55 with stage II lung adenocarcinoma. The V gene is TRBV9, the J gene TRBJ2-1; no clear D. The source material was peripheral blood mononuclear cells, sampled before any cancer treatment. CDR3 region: CASSVDGKGKQFF. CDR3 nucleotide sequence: TGTGCCAGCAGCGTAGACGGTAAAGGTAAGCAGTTCTTC. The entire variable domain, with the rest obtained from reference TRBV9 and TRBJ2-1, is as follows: DSGVTQTPKHLITATGQRVTLRCSPRSGDLSVYWYQQSLDQGLQFLIQYYNGEERAKGNILERFSAQQFPDLHSELNLSSLELGDSALYFCASSVDGKGKQFFGPGTRLTVL.